This T cell receptor (beta chain) is from a study of identical twins. General study points: Findings depended on cross-sectional statistics rather than tracking the same donors. Invariant MAIT and iNKT cells could partly confound zero-insertion analyses.

TCRdb redid the calling of the 5' RACE reads with MiXCR, one entry per CDR3 protein. The repertoire holds around 240,000 distinct CDR3 sequences, with 5.5% to 8% as singletons. This clonotype was seen more than once but under ten times. Its antigen is not known. The CDR3 length is 12 residues. The germline CDR1 and CDR2 sequences are DFQATT and SNEGSKA (reference sequence). The V end lost 3 bases, the J end lost 5 bases, and 10 bases lay between the germline ends. These data are also associated with another study on yellow fever vaccine responses in identical twins.

The sequenced material came from memory (CD45RO+) T cells sorted from blood. This sequence was found in a woman aged 18-29 years in good health. V is TRBV20-1 and J is TRBJ1-2, with D unclear. The CDR3 DNA reads TGCAGTGCTAGCAGCACGAGATATGGCTACACCTTC. This translates into CSASSTRYGYTF.